One T cell receptor (beta chain) is described in this entry. Its antigen remains unknown. Germline V gene data show CDR1 as MGHRA and CDR2 as YSYEKL. Trimming pared 3 bases from V and 7 bases from J, leaving 10 bases between. The CDR3 extends over 13 amino acids. This specimen comes from a study of T cells in Graves' hyperthyroidism and ophthalmopathy. Regarding the study as a whole: Blood samples included most of the expanded thyroid clonotypes exceeding 0.001.

Hyperthyroidism of Graves' type that showed no ophthalmopathy progression within 18 months was stable. Fresh peripheral blood, 10 ml, yielded the PBMCs. Amplified regions were TCR beta CDR3 sequences from RNA transcripts. The primer set for the first-round RT-PCR of the TCR CDR3 was HTBI. TCRdb called the multiplex PCR reads again in MiXCR, with one record for every CDR3 protein. The table includes about 740,000 distinct CDR3 sequences, approximately 15% detected once. This chain connects TRBV4-1 to TRBJ2-1, with D perhaps matching TRBD1 or TRBD2 (5 bases each). The source material was blood. The sequence was collected from a woman under 30 with Graves' hyperthyroidism. The CDR3 reads CASSQRGLNEQFF. The CDR3 region has the DNA TGCGCCAGCAGCCAGAGGGGCCTGAATGAGCAGTTCTTC.